This passage covers 13 T cell receptor beta chains from one sample sequenced in a study of blood T cell repertoires in COVID-19 (dated by TCRdb to about 2020). Library generation was performed with the immunoSEQ multiplex PCR assay. TCRdb provides this immuneACCESS table in a form limited to in-frame rearrangements. Some clones are lacking; in checked studies, under half of them reflect an unresolved V gene, and why the rest are absent is not known. Counted in this sample were roughly 100,000 clones; roughly nine tenths of them appeared once. The ten most abundant clones make up roughly 15% of the sample. Sequences were obtained from peripheral blood. These receptors all come from an elderly woman in a cohort sampled during active COVID-19.

This chain uses TRBV27 with TRBJ2-5, with TRBD1 matching 8 bases. The length of the CDR3 is 15 residues. Germline CDR1 is MNHEY and CDR2 is SMNVEV (reference sequence). V dropped 2 bases and J dropped 7; count of bases not matched to a gene: 9. The CDR3 loop is CASSLGSGGPGTQYF. The CDR3 region has the DNA TGTGCCAGCAGTTTAGGGTCAGGGGGCCCGGGGACCCAGTACTTC.

The chain recombines TRBV19 with TRBJ1-1; TRBD1 agrees at 9 bases. Germline V gene lookup returns CDR1 LNHDA and CDR2 SQIVND (reference sequence). The CDR3 runs 19 residues. V shed 5 bases and J 1 base; nucleotides not matched to a gene: 17. The CDR3 DNA reads TGTGCCAGTAGTCCCTCCTCCCCGGGACAGGGCCCGGGGAACACTGAAGCTTTCTTT. This codes for CASSPSSPGQGPGNTEAFF.

The chain employs TRBV10-1 and TRBJ2-1, with 7 bases fitting TRBD2. The CDR3 spans 14 residues. Trimming cost V 8 bases and J 7 bases; bases outside gene matches: 11. Germline assignment: CDR1 WNHNN and CDR2 SYGVQD (reference sequence). CDR3 DNA sequence: TGCGCCAGCGCCGGGGGAGGCGGGGGAAATGAGCAGTTCTTC. It codes for CASAGGGGGNEQFF.

In the case of this clone: Relative to the germline gene, one junction end is altered; a read error may explain this. This sequence joins TRBV7-7 and TRBJ2-1; TRBD1 agrees at 12 bases. The V gene's germline CDR1 is SSHAT and CDR2 FNYEAQ (reference sequence). CDR3 size: 17 residues. As DNA, the CDR3 is TGTGCTAGCAGCTTAGCGGGGGGACAGGGGGCTTACAATGAGCAGTTCTTC. Translating gives CASSLAGGQGAYNEQFF.

The chain joins TRBV5-1 to TRBJ2-7, with TRBD2 identical over 7 bases. Germline V gene data show CDR1 as SGHRS and CDR2 as YFSETQ. The CDR3 has 15 amino acids. The ends lost 0 bases at V and 1 base at J; junction bases unmatched: 4. Here the CDR3 reads CASSLAGGSSYEQYF. The CDR3 DNA follows: TGCGCCAGCAGCTTGGCCGGCGGGAGTTCCTACGAGCAGTACTTC.

This sequence joins TRBV6-5 and TRBJ2-7, with D possibly being TRBD1 (7 bases). V shed 6 bases and J shed 1 base, with 13 bases lying between them. Germline V lookup: CDR1 MNHEY, CDR2 SVGAGI. CDR3 length equals 14 residues. The CDR3 here is CASSRTGGSYEQYF. CDR3 DNA: TGTGCCAGCAGCAGGACAGGAGGGTCCTACGAGCAGTACTTC.

This clone was recorded only once. The rearrangement uses TRBV19 and TRBJ1-6; D is unresolved. The CDR3 totals 13 residues. Deletions cut 5 bases from V and 9 bases from J, with 11 bases between. CDR1 and CDR2 from the germline V gene are LNHDA and SQIVND (reference sequence). The CDR3 region has the DNA TGTGCCAGTAGTCCAAGGGAGCGTTCACCCCTCCACTTT. It yields the protein CASSPRERSPLHF.

The chain recombines TRBV6-5 with TRBJ2-7; 7 nucleotides line up with TRBD2. The CDR3 sequence is 15 residues long. J was trimmed by 2 bases and V by 6 bases; bases with no gene match: 10. The germline V gene encodes CDR1 MNHEY and CDR2 SVGAGI. The CDR3 DNA reads TGTGCCAGCAGCCACGGAGCTAGCGGCGCCTACGAGCAGTACTTC. Translating gives CASSHGASGAYEQYF.

The V gene is TRBV19, the J gene TRBJ1-1; tentatively, D is TRBD1 (5 bases). Germline-derived CDR1 and CDR2 are LNHDA and SQIVND (reference sequence). The CDR3 spans 16 residues. V dropped 3 bases and J dropped 3 bases, with 17 bases sitting between them. The DNA for the CDR3 is TGTGCCAGTAGTATGAGGGACGCCCGGGGGTACACTGAAGCTTTCTTT. Translated, it gives CASSMRDARGYTEAFF.

This chain links TRBV6-5 with TRBJ1-1, with a tentative D call TRBD1 (6 bases). The CDR3 is made up of 15 amino acids. Germline loops: CDR1 MNHEY, CDR2 SVGAGI. Trimming shortened V by 1 base and J by 7 bases, and 16 bases separated the two germline ends. CDR3 sequence (DNA): TGTGCCAGCAGTTACTTGTCCTCCGGGACACATGAAGCTTTCTTT. Translation gives CASSYLSSGTHEAFF.

As regards this clone: Other nucleotide sequences in the sample specify the same CDR3. The chain is built from TRBV30 and TRBJ2-7; D gene uncertain. V lost 2 bases and J lost 0, with 5 bases in between. The germline V gene encodes CDR1 GTSNPN and CDR2 SVGIG (reference sequence). CDR3 length: 12 residues. Here the CDR3 reads CAWSLSSYEQYF. CDR3 sequence (DNA): TGTGCCTGGAGTCTCAGCTCCTACGAGCAGTACTTC.

The table lists this clone with a count of one. The J gene is TRBJ2-3, the V gene TRBV3-1 (or the pseudogene TRBV3-2); 11 bases align to TRBD2. The CDR3 runs to 15 residues. The V gene end was trimmed by 6 bases and the J gene end by 6 bases; junction bases not matched to a gene: 8. Germline CDR1 and CDR2: LGHDT and YNNKEL (reference sequence). CDR3 residues: CASRELAGVGDTQYF. CDR3 nucleotide sequence: TGTGCCAGCAGGGAACTAGCGGGAGTCGGGGATACGCAGTATTTT.

The chain joins TRBV7-2 to TRBJ2-5; possibly TRBD2 for D (5 bases). From germline, CDR1 is SGHTA and CDR2 FQGNSA. There are 14 residues in the CDR3. V was cut by 1 base and J by 2 bases, with 8 bases left in between. CDR3 sequence reads: CASSLGLAQETQYF. The DNA for the CDR3 is TGTGCCAGCAGCTTAGGGCTAGCACAAGAGACCCAGTACTTC.